These 13 T cell receptor beta chains came from one sample sequenced in a study of T cell changes during pregnancy in multiple sclerosis. Repertoires were generated with immunoSEQ multiplex PCR, while TCRdb's copy carries only in-frame clones and drops some. Of under 15,000 clones in the sample, 88% were seen once. Here the sequenced sample was CD8+ T cells from peripheral blood mononuclear cells, taken in the first trimester of pregnancy. The receptors derive from a female donor with multiple sclerosis, enrolled in a pregnancy study.

The chain combines TRBV6-1 with TRBJ2-7, with D possibly being TRBD1 (5 bases). The V gene lost 1 base and the J gene lost 1 base, with 8 bases spanning the gap. CDR3 length: 14 amino acids. Germline loops: CDR1 MNHNS, CDR2 SASEGT. The CDR3 DNA reads TGTGCCAGCAGTGAAGAGGACACATCCTACGAGCAGTACTTC. Translated, it gives CASSEEDTSYEQYF.

For the CDR3, the DNA is TGTGCCAGCAGCCCACAGTGGCGGGGGCCCCCCTACAATGAGCAGTTCTTC. It translates to CASSPQWRGPPYNEQFF. The chain uses TRBV7-9 and TRBJ2-1; tentatively, D is TRBD2 (7 bases). The CDR3 sequence is 17 residues long. Germline lookup yields CDR1 SEHNR and CDR2 FQNEAQ (reference sequence). Between the trimmed V and J ends, which lost 5 bases and 2 bases, there was a span of 19 bases.

This clone was counted between two and nine times. This chain connects TRBV29-1 to TRBJ2-7, with 9 bases identical to TRBD1. J lost 2 bases, V lost 4 bases, and 9 bases had no gene match. Germline V CDR1 and CDR2: SQVTM, ANQGSEA. The length of the CDR3 is 15 residues. The CDR3 bases are TGCAGCGTTGCTGGGGGACAGGGAATCACCTACGAGCAGTACTTC. Protein product: CSVAGGQGITYEQYF.

The rearrangement joins TRBV7-9 to TRBJ2-1; 12 nucleotides align to TRBD2. The CDR3 has 16 residues. V was clipped by 6 bases and J by 6 bases; unmatched bases: 9. The germline V gene has CDR1 SEHNR and CDR2 FQNEAQ (reference sequence). The CDR3 is CASRVLAGGLGNEQFF. The CDR3 coding sequence is TGTGCCAGCAGAGTTCTAGCGGGGGGGCTGGGCAATGAGCAGTTCTTC.

V and J are TRBV6-1 and TRBJ1-1, with a tentative D call TRBD1 (5 bases). The germline V gene has CDR1 MNHNS and CDR2 SASEGT. V lost 7 bases and J lost 1, with 10 bases in between. CDR3 length: 13 amino acids. The CDR3 DNA reads TGTGCCAGCACCGAACAGGAGAACACTGAAGCTTTCTTT. It yields the protein CASTEQENTEAFF.

The chain is built from TRBV19 and TRBJ1-1; D gene unclear. The CDR3 runs 15 residues. Per the germline V gene, CDR1 is LNHDA and CDR2 is SQIVND (reference sequence). V shed 5 bases and J shed 0 bases, with 13 bases lying between them. The CDR3 protein is CASSLRGRLNTEAFF. CDR3 DNA sequence: TGTGCCAGTAGTCTCCGTGGCAGATTGAACACTGAAGCTTTCTTT.

V and J are TRBV4-3 and TRBJ2-1; 12 bases line up with TRBD2. J gave up 9 bases and V 2 bases, and 8 bases lay outside the gene matches. Germline loops: CDR1 LGHNA, CDR2 YSLEER. This CDR3 is built from 16 residues. For the CDR3, the DNA is TGCGCCAGCAGCCAACGACTAGCGGGGGTCCTCCGTGAGCAGTTCTTC. This translates into CASSQRLAGVLREQFF.

The rearrangement uses TRBV2 and TRBJ1-1, with D maybe TRBD1 (5 bases). The CDR3 is made up of 14 amino acids. V lost 3 bases and J lost 1, with 9 bases in between. Germline values: CDR1 SNHLY, CDR2 FYNNEI. The CDR3 loop is CASSDLTANTEAFF. The CDR3 nucleotides are TGTGCCAGCAGTGACTTGACAGCGAACACTGAAGCTTTCTTT.

The J gene is TRBJ2-7, the V gene TRBV6-1; 10 nucleotides line up with TRBD2. The V and J ends lost 4 bases and 1 base, in that order; junction bases with no gene match: 13. The CDR3 totals 18 residues. Germline CDR1 is MNHNS and CDR2 is SASEGT. The chain's CDR3 is CASSVPRVAGGISYEQYF. CDR3 DNA sequence: TGTGCCAGCAGTGTCCCTCGAGTAGCGGGGGGTATATCCTACGAGCAGTACTTC.

CDR3 sequence (DNA): TGTGCCAGCAGTCGACTAGCGGGGGGGCCAGATACGCAGTATTTT. It encodes CASSRLAGGPDTQYF. The chain couples TRBV6-4 to TRBJ2-3; TRBD2 matches 14 bases. After removal of 5 bases from V and 4 bases from J, the junction contained 2 bases not matched to a gene. Germline CDR1 is MRHNA and CDR2 is SNTAGT. The CDR3 totals 15 residues.

V gene TRBV27 combines with J gene TRBJ1-1; 7 bases are a match to TRBD1. The CDR3 totals 14 residues. The J segment lost 0 bases and the V segment lost 7 bases, leaving 5 bases of the junction unmatched. CDR1 and CDR2 (germline): MNHEY, SMNVEV (reference sequence). The CDR3 DNA reads TGTGCCAGCACCCCGGGACAGATGAACACTGAAGCTTTCTTT. Its translation: CASTPGQMNTEAFF.

The rearrangement links TRBV29-1 to TRBJ2-3, with a possible D match to TRBD2 (6 bases). Germline CDR1 and CDR2: SQVTM and ANQGSEA. V lost 0 bases and J 0 bases, leaving 13 bases between the germline ends. The CDR3 spans 16 residues. The CDR3 bases are TGCAGCGTTGAAGACGCGAGTAGCGGAAGCACAGATACGCAGTATTTT. It is translated as CSVEDASSGSTDTQYF.

This chain connects TRBV7-8 to TRBJ2-7, with D possibly matching TRBD2 (5 bases). Trimming removed 5 bases from V and 2 bases from J, with 19 bases in between. This CDR3 has 16 amino acids. Germline CDR1 SGHVS, CDR2 FQNEAQ. The CDR3 is CASSHIRGINPYEQYF. CDR3 DNA sequence: TGTGCCAGCAGCCACATCCGAGGGATAAACCCCTACGAGCAGTACTTC.